This TCR beta chain emerged from a study of T-cell reconstitution after alpha-beta-depleted transplantation in children. Preparation of the TCRbeta library involved a method that used unique molecular identifiers. MiXCR, applied by TCRdb to the PCR reads, yields one record per CDR3 protein. The sample holds hundreds of thousands of distinct CDR3 sequences; almost 8% are singletons and the top ten take around 9.8%. The germline CDR1 and CDR2 sequences are MNHEY and SVGAGI. Trimming took 2 bases from V and 8 from J; bases not matched to a gene: 6. The CDR3 contains 15 residues. This clonotype has a handful of counts. Its antigen remains unidentified. Points from the study as a whole: T-cell counts and diversity were attributed mostly to newly produced T cells one year after transplant. There were reportedly several hundred expanded graft clones from which alpha-beta T cells came about two months after transplant. The origin of high day-60 TCRbeta diversity in some patients lay in surviving recipient T cells and thymic progenitors.

The V and J genes are TRBV6-5 and TRBJ2-1; 10 bases fit TRBD2. The material sequenced was peripheral blood, taken 360 days after TCRalphabeta/CD19-depleted stem cell transplant. The source of this sequence is a female patient between 2 and 15 years old who had a stem cell transplant for Fanconi anemia, so the T cells may come from the graft donor. This CDR3 reads CASSYGLAGGYEQFF. The CDR3 DNA sequence: TGTGCCAGCAGTTACGGTTTAGCGGGGGGCTATGAGCAGTTCTTC.